The 6 T cell receptor beta chains listed next were all sequenced from one sample in a study of vaccination effects on CD4 cells after COVID-19. Sequencing in the ViraFEST assay came after antigen-specific CD4+ T cells had been expanded with viral peptide pools, which were used to stimulate PBMC. The authors isolated CD4+ T cells after around nine days of culture. Each vaccine recipient was nucleocapsid antibody negative and had no prior SARS-CoV-2 infection. This table comes from immunoSEQ multiplex PCR, and its TCRdb copy is limited to in-frame clones, with some not included. The sample lists just under 75,000 clones, 65% to 80% occurring once. What these receptors recognize is not known. Specimen: CD4+ T cells from PBMCs cultured with HCoV-NL63 spike peptides, collected before COVID-19 vaccination. Every receptor here comes from a human donor who received a COVID-19 vaccine.

The chain recombines TRBV5-4 with TRBJ1-1; a weak D match, TRBD1 (5 bases). Looked up from germline, CDR1 is SGHNT and CDR2 is YYREEE (reference sequence). This CDR3 is built from 13 residues. V shed 5 bases and J shed 1 base, with 9 bases lying between them. CDR3 DNA: TGTGCCAGCAGGAATACAGGGAACACTGAAGCTTTCTTT. Encoded protein: CASRNTGNTEAFF.

This clone was recorded only once. The J gene is TRBJ1-3, the V gene TRBV6-5; D unclear. Trimming took 5 bases from V and 0 from J, leaving 8 bases between them. Germline loops: CDR1 MNHEY, CDR2 SVGAGI. The CDR3 length is 14 residues. The CDR3 here is CASSIAFSGNTIYF. CDR3 coding DNA: TGTGCCAGCAGTATTGCGTTCTCTGGAAACACCATATATTTT.

This chain connects TRBV18 to TRBJ2-1; 11 nucleotides agree with TRBD1. Germline assignment: CDR1 KGHSH and CDR2 LQKENI. V lost 2 bases and J lost 1; bases outside the gene matches: 1. The CDR3 is made up of 16 amino acids. The CDR3: CASSPGDRGSYNEQFF. DNA of the CDR3: TGTGCCAGCTCACCAGGGGACAGGGGGTCCTACAATGAGCAGTTCTTC.

The chain recombines TRBV7-8 with TRBJ2-3, with 7 positions matching TRBD1. The junction had 9 bases not matched to a gene; V was cut back by 5 bases and J by 7 bases. Germline V lookup: CDR1 SGHVS, CDR2 FQNEAQ. The CDR3 totals 14 residues. The CDR3 DNA reads TGTGCCAGCAGCGTCCGGGACAGCTCCCATACGCAGTATTTT. This gives the protein CASSVRDSSHTQYF.

A remark on this clone: Other DNA sequences in the sample encode the same CDR3. This rearrangement joins TRBV6-5 to TRBJ1-1; D possibly corresponds to TRBD1 (5 bases). CDR3 length: 12 amino acids. Trimming cost V 4 bases and J 4 bases, with 7 bases left between them. CDR1 is MNHEY and CDR2 is SVGAGI in the germline V gene. In nucleotides, the CDR3 is TGTGCCAGCAGTTCGCAGGGCACTGAAGCTTTCTTT. Translated, it gives CASSSQGTEAFF.

In its sample, this clone was seen once. The CDR3 here is CASSSPGRGASGYTF. Written as DNA, the CDR3 is TGTGCCAGCAGTTCCCCGGGAAGGGGGGCAAGCGGCTACACCTTC. The chain uses TRBV27 and TRBJ1-2; TRBD1 might be the D (6 bases). Trimming left V 4 bases short and J 8 bases short, with 20 bases between. The germline V gene has CDR1 MNHEY and CDR2 SMNVEV (reference sequence). CDR3 length: 15 residues.